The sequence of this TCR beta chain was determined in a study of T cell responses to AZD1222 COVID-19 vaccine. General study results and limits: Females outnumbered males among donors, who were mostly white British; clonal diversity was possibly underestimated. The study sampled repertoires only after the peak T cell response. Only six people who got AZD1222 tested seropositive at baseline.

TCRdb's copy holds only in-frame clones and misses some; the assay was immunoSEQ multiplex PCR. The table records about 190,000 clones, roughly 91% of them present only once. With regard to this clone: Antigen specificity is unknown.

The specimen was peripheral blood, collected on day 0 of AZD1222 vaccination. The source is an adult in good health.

The CDR3 DNA sequence: TGTGCCACCAGCGGTTTAGCGGGAGGGTTAAATGAGCAGTTCTTC. Its translation: CATSGLAGGLNEQFF. V gene TRBV15 combines with J gene TRBJ2-1; 11 positions agree with TRBD2. The CDR3 is 15 amino acids. Germline V CDR1 and CDR2: LNHNV, YYDKDF (reference sequence). The V gene end was trimmed by 5 bases and the J gene end by 7 bases; junction bases not matched to a gene: 7.